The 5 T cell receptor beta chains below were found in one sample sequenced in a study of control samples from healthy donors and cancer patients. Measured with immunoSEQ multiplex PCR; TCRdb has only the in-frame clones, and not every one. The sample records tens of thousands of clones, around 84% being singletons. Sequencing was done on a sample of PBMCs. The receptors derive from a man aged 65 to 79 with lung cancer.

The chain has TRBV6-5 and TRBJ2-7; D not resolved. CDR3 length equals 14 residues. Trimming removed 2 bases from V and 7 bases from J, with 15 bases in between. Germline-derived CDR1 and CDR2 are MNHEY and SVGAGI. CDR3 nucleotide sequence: TGTGCCAGCAGTTACCTTGCTGGGTTAGGAGAGCAGTACTTC. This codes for CASSYLAGLGEQYF.

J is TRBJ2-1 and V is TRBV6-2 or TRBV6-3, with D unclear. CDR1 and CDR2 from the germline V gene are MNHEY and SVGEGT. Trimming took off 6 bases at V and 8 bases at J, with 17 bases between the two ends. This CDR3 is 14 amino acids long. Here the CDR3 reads CASSDRNHDDEQFF. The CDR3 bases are TGTGCCAGCAGCGACCGAAACCATGATGATGAGCAGTTCTTC.

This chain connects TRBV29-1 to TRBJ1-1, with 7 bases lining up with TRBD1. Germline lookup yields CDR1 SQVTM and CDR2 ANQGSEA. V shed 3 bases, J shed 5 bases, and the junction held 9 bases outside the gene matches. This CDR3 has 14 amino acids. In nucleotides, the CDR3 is TGCAGCGTTGAGGCGACAGGGTTTTGGACTGAAGCTTTCTTT. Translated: CSVEATGFWTEAFF.

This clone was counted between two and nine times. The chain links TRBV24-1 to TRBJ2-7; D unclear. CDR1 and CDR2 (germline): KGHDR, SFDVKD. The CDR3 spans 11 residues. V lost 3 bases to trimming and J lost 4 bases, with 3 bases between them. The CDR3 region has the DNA TGTGCCACCAGTGATGCGTACGAGCAGTACTTC. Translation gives CATSDAYEQYF.

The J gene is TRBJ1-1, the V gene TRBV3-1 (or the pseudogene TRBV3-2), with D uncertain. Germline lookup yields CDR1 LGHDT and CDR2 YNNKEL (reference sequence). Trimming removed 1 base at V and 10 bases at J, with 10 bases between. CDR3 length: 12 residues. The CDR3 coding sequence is TGTGCCAGCAGCCAAGCCTTACCGGGAGCTTTCTTT. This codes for CASSQALPGAFF.